The 15 T cell receptor beta chains below all came from one sample that was sequenced in a study of blood T cell repertoires in COVID-19. The repertoire was sequenced with immunoSEQ multiplex PCR; TCRdb's copy has only in-frame clones and lacks some. The repertoire has some 39,000 clones, around nine tenths of them found once; the top ten carry about 6%. The sequenced sample was peripheral blood. The receptors were sampled from a human donor in a cohort sampled during active COVID-19.

The genes are TRBV7-2 and TRBJ2-4; a weak D match, TRBD2 (6 bases). CDR3 length: 19 amino acids. The germline V gene has CDR1 SGHTA and CDR2 FQGNSA. The V gene lost 2 bases and the J gene lost 0 bases, with 20 bases spanning the gap. The CDR3 DNA follows: TGTGCCAGCAGCTTATTGAGTAGCGGAGAAAGTCTAGCCAAAAACATTCAGTACTTC. Translated, it gives CASSLLSSGESLAKNIQYF.

The chain carries TRBV2 and TRBJ1-5; TRBD1 matches 7 bases. Germline V gives CDR1 SNHLY, CDR2 FYNNEI. The trim removed 4 bases at V and 7 bases at J, leaving 7 bases unmatched. The CDR3 has 14 amino acids. The CDR3 DNA is TGTGCCAGCAGTGTGGGGCAGGGGGAGCAGCCCCAGCATTTT. Translated: CASSVGQGEQPQHF.

V is TRBV6-4 and J is TRBJ1-1; TRBD1 matches at 7 bases. In germline, CDR1 is MRHNA, CDR2 SNTAGT. Germline trimming cut 6 bases from V and 2 bases from J; bases unmatched to any gene: 6. This CDR3 is 14 amino acids long. The chain's CDR3 is CASRKQGSNTEAFF. Written as DNA, the CDR3 is TGTGCCAGCAGGAAACAGGGGAGTAACACTGAAGCTTTCTTT.

The sample holds one count of this clone. V is TRBV5-6 and J is TRBJ2-1, with D perhaps matching TRBD1 (5 bases). This CDR3 region has 14 residues. Trimming left V 4 bases short and J 2 bases short, with 10 bases between. Germline loops: CDR1 SGHDT, CDR2 YYEEEE. CDR3 sequence (DNA): TGTGCCAGCAGCAGACAAGGGGCCTACAATGAGCAGTTCTTC. As protein: CASSRQGAYNEQFF.

CDR3 sequence (DNA): TGCGCCAGCAGCTTGGAGGGGGGGGGAACCTACGAGCAGTACTTC. This codes for CASSLEGGGTYEQYF. The rearrangement uses TRBV5-1 and TRBJ2-7, with D tentatively TRBD2 (7 bases). The V and J ends lost 0 bases and 2 bases respectively, with 12 bases between them. Germline V gene lookup returns CDR1 SGHRS and CDR2 YFSETQ. The CDR3 spans 15 residues.

This CDR3 is CASSKGLAGGSFFEQYF. DNA for the CDR3: TGTGCCAGCAGCAAAGGACTAGCGGGAGGCTCCTTCTTCGAGCAGTACTTC. The chain employs TRBV21-1 and TRBJ2-7; the table calls TRBD2, which could not be checked here. TRBV21-1 counts as a pseudogene. This CDR3 region has 17 residues.

This rearrangement joins TRBV7-9 to TRBJ2-1; 7 nucleotides align to TRBD2. With V trimmed by 6 bases and J by 5 bases, 10 bases remained unmatched. CDR3 length: 15 amino acids. The V gene's germline CDR1 is SEHNR and CDR2 FQNEAQ (reference sequence). The CDR3 spells CASRLAGGGDNEQFF. CDR3 DNA sequence: TGTGCCAGCAGACTTGCCGGCGGGGGAGACAATGAGCAGTTCTTC.

V usage is TRBV4-1 and J usage is TRBJ2-7, with unresolved D. Trimming removed 0 bases from V and 2 bases from J, with 11 bases in between. Germline V gives CDR1 MGHRA, CDR2 YSYEKL. The CDR3 contains 15 residues. CDR3 DNA sequence: TGCGCCAGCAGCCAAGATACTCCGCGCCCCTACGAGCAGTACTTC. It codes for CASSQDTPRPYEQYF.

V usage is TRBV3-1 (or the pseudogene TRBV3-2) and J usage is TRBJ1-1; D unclear. There are 17 residues in the CDR3. Germline V gene sequence: CDR1 LGHDT, CDR2 YNNKEL (reference sequence). Trimming removed 2 bases from V and 0 bases from J, with 16 bases in between. Written as DNA, the CDR3 is TGTGCCAGCAGCCAATTCAGAGGGAGCCTCATGAACACTGAAGCTTTCTTT. The encoded protein is CASSQFRGSLMNTEAFF.

This clone was counted once. The V and J genes are TRBV5-1 and TRBJ2-3; 10 positions match TRBD2. V was pared by 0 bases and J by 5 bases, with 3 bases of the junction left unmatched. The CDR3 is 15 residues long. Germline CDR1 is SGHRS and CDR2 is YFSETQ. The CDR3 protein is CASSLALAGVDTQYF. CDR3 nucleotides: TGCGCCAGCAGCTTGGCCCTAGCGGGGGTAGATACGCAGTATTTT.

The chain links TRBV19 to TRBJ1-6; TRBD1 matches 10 bases. This CDR3 contains 15 residues. The V gene end was trimmed by 6 bases and the J gene end by 10 bases; junction bases not matched to a gene: 9. Germline values: CDR1 LNHDA, CDR2 SQIVND (reference sequence). CDR3 sequence (DNA): TGTGCCAGTAGCCTCTCCGGGACAGGGGACTCACCCCTCCACTTT. Translating it yields CASSLSGTGDSPLHF.

The chain links TRBV5-5 to TRBJ2-7; maybe TRBD2 (6 bases). V lost 4 bases to trimming and J lost 1 base, with 15 bases between them. The V gene's germline CDR1 is SGHKS and CDR2 YYEKEE (reference sequence). The length of the CDR3 is 15 residues. The CDR3 protein is CASSHRLVASYEQYF. The DNA for the CDR3 is TGTGCCAGCAGCCACCGACTAGTGGCGTCCTACGAGCAGTACTTC.

V and J are TRBV7-9 and TRBJ2-5; 15 positions agree with TRBD2. Trimming at V came to 6 bases and at J to 4 bases, leaving 15 bases not matched to a gene. Germline V lookup: CDR1 SEHNR, CDR2 FQNEAQ (reference sequence). The CDR3 contains 19 residues. In DNA, the CDR3 is TGTGCCAGCAGTCACCAATTTCCTGGACTAGCGGGGGGGAGAGAGACCCAGTACTTC. It is translated as CASSHQFPGLAGGRETQYF.

The chain carries TRBV28 and TRBJ1-1; D perhaps matches TRBD1 (5 bases). Trimming stripped 3 bases from V and 11 bases from J, with 13 bases between. CDR1 is MDHEN, CDR2 SYDVKM, per germline. The CDR3 runs 12 residues. The chain's CDR3 is CASSFLQGRAFF. The CDR3, as DNA: TGTGCCAGCAGTTTTCTCCAGGGTAGGGCTTTCTTT.

This clone appeared a single time. V is TRBV4-2 and J is TRBJ2-6, with D perhaps TRBD1 (6 bases). Per the germline V gene, CDR1 is LGHNA and CDR2 is YNFKEQ. Deletions cut 3 bases from V and 4 bases from J, with 13 bases between. CDR3 length equals 16 residues. The CDR3 is CASSQQRGSGANVLTF. The DNA for the CDR3 is TGTGCCAGCAGCCAGCAGAGGGGGTCCGGGGCCAACGTCCTGACTTTC.